The 23 T cell receptor beta chains presented below share a single source sample, sequenced in a study of cytomegalovirus exposure and HLA in healthy donors. The data were produced by immunoSEQ multiplex PCR, yet TCRdb's version contains in-frame clones alone and is incomplete. Of 140,000 to 150,000 clones listed, about 94% are singletons. Sequencing used PBMCs. The receptors here all came from a man aged 18 to 30 in good health and CMV-seropositive.

The count of this clone is one. The V gene is TRBV6-5, the J gene TRBJ1-5; the D gene is possibly TRBD1 (5 bases). This CDR3 is 15 amino acids long. Trimming removed 6 bases at V and 2 bases at J, with 14 bases between. CDR1 and CDR2 (germline): MNHEY, SVGAGI. The DNA of the CDR3 is TGTGCCAGCAGCTCCACCTGGGGGGGCAATCAGCCCCAGCATTTT. It is translated as CASSSTWGGNQPQHF.

The rearrangement joins TRBV5-1 to TRBJ1-6; 8 bases line up with TRBD1. The J segment lost 10 bases and the V segment lost 4 bases, leaving 7 bases of the junction unmatched. The CDR3 has 14 amino acids. Germline CDR1 reads SGHRS; CDR2 reads YFSETQ. DNA for the CDR3: TGCGCCAGCAGCCTGGACAGGGACGGCTCACCCCTCCACTTT. Amino acid sequence: CASSLDRDGSPLHF.

The chain is built from TRBV10-2 and TRBJ2-7; 7 bases match TRBD2. The CDR3 extends over 12 amino acids. Germline CDR1 reads WSHSY; CDR2 reads SAAADI. The junction had 5 bases not matched to a gene; V was cut back by 8 bases and J by 4 bases. The CDR3 region has the DNA TGCGCCAGCGCTAGCGGATCATACGAGCAGTACTTC. As protein: CASASGSYEQYF.

CDR3 DNA sequence: TGTGCCAGCGTAGTCGACAGGGGCACTGAAGCTTTCTTT. Protein product: CASVVDRGTEAFF. The genes are TRBV11-2 and TRBJ1-1, with 8 bases that match TRBD1. Trimming took 8 bases from V and 4 from J; bases not matched to a gene: 6. The CDR3 runs 13 residues. Germline V gene sequence: CDR1 SGHAT, CDR2 FQNNGV.

The chain recombines TRBV11-2 with TRBJ2-7, with 8 bases fitting TRBD2. Germline CDR1 SGHAT, CDR2 FQNNGV. After removal of 5 bases from V and 3 bases from J, the junction contained 9 bases not matched to a gene. This CDR3 spans 15 amino acids. The CDR3 loop is CASSHPGTSGYEQYF. The CDR3 DNA follows: TGTGCCAGCAGCCATCCCGGCACTAGCGGCTACGAGCAGTACTTC. The full variable domain, its missing parts supplied by reference TRBV11-2 and TRBJ2-7, is EAGVAQSPRYKIIEKRQSVAFWCNPISGHATLYWYQQILGQGPKLLIQFQNNGVVDDSQLPKDRFSAERLKGVDSTLKIQPAKLEDSAVYLCASSHPGTSGYEQYFGPGTRLTVT.

In DNA, the CDR3 is TGTGCCAGCAGTTACTCGACCCAGGCCGATACGCAGTATTTT. Protein: CASSYSTQADTQYF. The V and J genes are TRBV6-5 and TRBJ2-3; D not resolved. The CDR3 runs to 14 residues. Germline-derived CDR1 and CDR2 are MNHEY and SVGAGI. Trimming removed 0 bases from V and 6 bases from J, with 10 bases in between.

This chain joins TRBV25-1 and TRBJ2-1; TRBD2 agrees at 9 bases. V gave up 4 bases and J gave up 2 bases; unmatched junction bases: 9. The CDR3 runs 17 residues. Germline V CDR1 and CDR2: MGHDK, SYGVNS. The CDR3 sequence is CASSAGLLAGPYNEQFF. CDR3 DNA: TGTGCCAGCAGTGCGGGCCTCCTAGCGGGACCCTACAATGAGCAGTTCTTC. Full variable domain (outside the CDR3, taken from reference TRBV25-1 and TRBJ2-1): EADIYQTPRYLVIGTGKKITLECSQTMGHDKMYWYQQDPGMELHLIHYSYGVNSTEKGDLSSESTVSRIRTEHFPLTLESARPSHTSQYLCASSAGLLAGPYNEQFFGPGTRLTVL.

This clone was observed a few times. The V and J genes are TRBV5-4 and TRBJ2-2; 10 bases map to TRBD1. Germline CDR1 reads SGHNT; CDR2 reads YYREEE (reference sequence). The V gene end was trimmed by 3 bases and the J gene end by 5 bases; junction bases not matched to a gene: 4. The length of the CDR3 is 15 residues. CDR3 bases: TGTGCCAGCAGCTCCGGGACAGGGGCGACCGGGGAGCTGTTTTTT. Translating gives CASSSGTGATGELFF.

The CDR3 DNA sequence: TGTGCCAGCAGTGAACTCAACCTGGACACCCGACAAGAGACCCAGTACTTC. This sequence encodes CASSELNLDTRQETQYF. The chain carries TRBV6-1 and TRBJ2-5; perhaps TRBD1 as D (5 bases). There are 17 residues in the CDR3. Trimming shortened V by 2 bases and J by 2 bases, and 18 bases separated the two germline ends. Germline-derived CDR1 and CDR2 are MNHNS and SASEGT.

The chain combines TRBV7-2 with TRBJ1-5; D remains ambiguous. V shed 3 bases and J shed 0 bases, with 12 bases lying between them. In germline, CDR1 is SGHTA, CDR2 FQGNSA. The CDR3 loop spans 16 amino acids. As DNA, the CDR3 is TGTGCCAGCAGCTTCGGTTCAGGCTATAGCAATCAGCCCCAGCATTTT. This codes for CASSFGSGYSNQPQHF. The full variable domain, with the rest looked up from reference TRBV7-2 and TRBJ1-5, is GAGVSQSPSNKVTEKGKDVELRCDPISGHTALYWYRQSLGQGLEFLIYFQGNSAPDKSGLPSDRFSAERTGGSVSTLTIQRTQQEDSAVYLCASSFGSGYSNQPQHFGDGTRLSIL.

The V call is TRBV7-8, the J call TRBJ2-3; maybe TRBD2 (6 bases). The germline CDR1 and CDR2 sequences are SGHVS and FQNEAQ. The CDR3 sequence is 16 residues long. Trimming took off 1 base at V and 4 bases at J, with 15 bases between the two ends. CDR3 in amino acids: CASSLVMAGWADTQYF. The CDR3 DNA sequence: TGTGCCAGCAGCTTAGTTATGGCGGGATGGGCAGATACGCAGTATTTT.

The CDR3 DNA follows: TGTGCCAGCAGCGTGGGCTCCACTGCCTACAATGAGCAGTTCTTC. It codes for CASSVGSTAYNEQFF. The chain couples TRBV9 to TRBJ2-1; no clear D gene. The CDR3 spans 15 residues. V shed 2 bases and J shed 2 bases, with 11 bases lying between them. Germline-derived CDR1 and CDR2 are SGDLS and YYNGEE.

The CDR3 is CAWRDTSYNEQFF. CDR3 DNA: TGTGCCTGGAGGGACACCTCCTACAATGAGCAGTTCTTC. The genes are TRBV30 and TRBJ2-1; D is perhaps TRBD1 (5 bases). The V end lost 3 bases, the J end lost 0 bases, and 6 bases lay between the germline ends. From germline, CDR1 is GTSNPN and CDR2 SVGIG (reference sequence). The CDR3 covers 13 residues.

The chain carries TRBV7-3 and TRBJ2-2; 7 bases map to TRBD2. The CDR3 loop spans 16 amino acids. Germline trimming cut 0 bases from V and 2 bases from J; bases unmatched to any gene: 3. Germline lookup yields CDR1 SGHTA and CDR2 FQGTGA. DNA for the CDR3: TGTGCCAGCAGCTTAACGGGAGGGGTAAACACCGGGGAGCTGTTTTTT. It specifies CASSLTGGVNTGELFF.

The J gene is TRBJ2-2, the V gene TRBV2; TRBD2 is a possible D gene (7 bases). The CDR3 has 17 residues. Germline assignment: CDR1 SNHLY and CDR2 FYNNEI. The germline V and J ends were trimmed by 2 bases and 7 bases, with 20 bases remaining between them. The CDR3 protein is CASSELSPGGLGGELFF. CDR3 bases: TGTGCCAGCAGTGAACTCTCACCGGGGGGCCTGGGCGGGGAGCTGTTTTTT.

This sequence joins TRBV5-1 and TRBJ2-7, with 10 nucleotides matching TRBD2. Germline V gene lookup returns CDR1 SGHRS and CDR2 YFSETQ. This CDR3 has 14 residues. V lost 4 bases, J lost 4 bases, and 5 bases stayed unmatched. The CDR3 DNA is TGCGCCAGCAGCGATCCTAGCGGGAGATACGAGCAGTACTTC. Translating it yields CASSDPSGRYEQYF.

This chain uses TRBV23-1 with TRBJ2-5, with D tentatively TRBD1 (6 bases). TRBV23-1 is given ORF status, its function remaining uncertain. This CDR3 is built from 16 residues. Trimming removed 1 base from V and 2 bases from J, with 14 bases in between. CDR3 in amino acids: CASSQCTGWLQETQYF. The CDR3 bases are TGCGCCAGCAGTCAATGTACAGGGTGGCTTCAAGAGACCCAGTACTTC.

The CDR3, as DNA: TGTGCCAGCAGCTTACTCAGAGACCGGGACTACCGGGTCGGGGGTGAGCAGTTCTTC. Protein product: CASSLLRDRDYRVGGEQFF. The chain links TRBV11-2 to TRBJ2-1, with TRBD2 matching over 7 bases. Germline values: CDR1 SGHAT, CDR2 FQNNGV. This CDR3 is 19 amino acids long. With 2 bases clipped from V and 9 bases from J, the junction kept 22 bases outside the gene matches.

This chain joins TRBV1 and TRBJ1-6; no check of the table's D call, TRBD1, against the DNA was made. TRBV1 is given as a pseudogene. The CDR3 has 18 residues. As DNA, the CDR3 is TGCACCAGCAGCCAAGATCGACCGGACAGGGTACCTAATTCACCCCTCCACTTT. It specifies CTSSQDRPDRVPNSPLHF.

V is TRBV2 and J is TRBJ2-2, with TRBD2 matching over 7 bases. The CDR3 has 14 amino acids. Germline CDR1 is SNHLY and CDR2 is FYNNEI. With V trimmed by 7 bases and J by 1 base, 3 bases remained unmatched. The CDR3 spells CASMERENTGELFF. DNA of the CDR3: TGTGCCAGCATGGAGCGGGAGAACACCGGGGAGCTGTTTTTT.

This chain links TRBV28 with TRBJ2-2; D is possibly TRBD2 (5 bases). V dropped 7 bases and J dropped 4 bases, with 16 bases sitting between them. Germline-derived CDR1 and CDR2 are MDHEN and SYDVKM. CDR3 length: 15 amino acids. CDR3 nucleotide sequence: TGTGCCAGCAACCCGTTGGAGCGGCTCACCGGGGAGCTGTTTTTT. It specifies CASNPLERLTGELFF.

This clone has only one observation. V usage is TRBV6-1 and J usage is TRBJ2-7; unclear D gene. The ends were cut back, 0 bases at V and 7 bases at J, with 10 bases in the middle. CDR1 MNHNS and CDR2 SASEGT come from the germline V gene. The CDR3 covers 13 residues. CDR3 nucleotide sequence: TGTGCCAGCAGTGAAGCACATTCCCAGGAGCAGTACTTC. Amino acid sequence: CASSEAHSQEQYF.

V usage is TRBV13 and J usage is TRBJ2-5; possible D gene TRBD2, 6 bases. The V gene lost 10 bases and the J gene lost 4 bases, with 22 bases spanning the gap. This CDR3 contains 15 residues. Germline loops: CDR1 PRHDT, CDR2 FYEKMQ (reference sequence). CDR3 residues: CATSGGVGSRETQYF. The CDR3, as DNA: TGTGCCACCTCCGGGGGAGTTGGCTCAAGAGAGACCCAGTACTTC.